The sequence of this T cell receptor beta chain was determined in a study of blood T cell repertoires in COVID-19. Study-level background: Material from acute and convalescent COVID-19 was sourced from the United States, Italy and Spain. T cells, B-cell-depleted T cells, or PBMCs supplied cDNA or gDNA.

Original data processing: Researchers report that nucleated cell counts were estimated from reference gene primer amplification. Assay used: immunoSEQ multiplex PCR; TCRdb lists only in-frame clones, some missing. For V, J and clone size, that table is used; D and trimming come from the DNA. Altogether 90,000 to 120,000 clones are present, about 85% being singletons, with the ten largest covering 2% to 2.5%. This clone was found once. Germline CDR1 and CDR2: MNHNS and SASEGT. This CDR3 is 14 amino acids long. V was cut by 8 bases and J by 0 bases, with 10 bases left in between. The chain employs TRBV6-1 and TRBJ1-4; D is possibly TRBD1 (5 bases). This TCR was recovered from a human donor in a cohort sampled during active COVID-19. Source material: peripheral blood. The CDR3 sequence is CASSSTATNEKLFF. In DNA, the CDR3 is TGTGCCAGCTCCTCGACAGCAACTAATGAAAAACTGTTTTTT.